The 28 T cell receptor beta chains below all came from one sample that was sequenced in a study of blood T cell repertoires in COVID-19. Data came from immunoSEQ multiplex PCR; TCRdb stores just in-frame clones and leaves some out. The sample gives around 200,000 clones, roughly 88% of which show up once; more than 3.5% is in the top ten. Sequenced: PBMCs or T cells enriched from blood (not recorded which). These TCRs come from a woman in her thirties or forties with acute COVID-19.

V is TRBV3-1 (or the pseudogene TRBV3-2) and J is TRBJ1-1; TRBD1 aligns across 7 bases. With 5 bases clipped from V and 1 base from J, the junction kept 4 bases outside the gene matches. Germline V lookup: CDR1 LGHDT, CDR2 YNNKEL (reference sequence). The CDR3 loop spans 14 amino acids. The CDR3 sequence is CASSGWDRNTEAFF. In DNA form, the CDR3 reads TGTGCCAGCAGCGGCTGGGACAGGAACACTGAAGCTTTCTTT.

J is TRBJ2-3 and V is TRBV9, with D possibly matching TRBD2 (7 bases). Looked up from germline, CDR1 is SGDLS and CDR2 is YYNGEE. V was pared by 0 bases and J by 4 bases, with 18 bases between. The CDR3 has 17 amino acids. The CDR3 bases are TGTGCCAGCAGCGTAGCTGGGGGGGGGCTCTGGGCAGATACGCAGTATTTT. This codes for CASSVAGGGLWADTQYF.

V gene TRBV24-1 combines with J gene TRBJ1-6; possible D gene TRBD1, 5 bases. Germline assignment: CDR1 KGHDR and CDR2 SFDVKD. V lost 3 bases and J 9 bases, leaving 17 bases between the germline ends. The CDR3 consists of 16 residues. This CDR3 is CATSDRPGGNISPLHF. CDR3 in DNA: TGTGCCACCAGTGATCGCCCCGGGGGAAATATTTCACCCCTCCACTTT.

The gene calls are TRBV27 and TRBJ1-1; D unresolved. CDR3 length: 14 residues. Per germline, CDR1 MNHEY and CDR2 SMNVEV (reference sequence). V lost 3 bases to trimming and J lost 6 bases, with 14 bases between them. DNA for the CDR3: TGTGCCAGCAGTTTTGTGGGCACCCCACCTGAAGCTTTCTTT. Amino acid sequence: CASSFVGTPPEAFF.

As concerns this clone: At one end the junction does not follow the germline gene, possibly because of a read error. The rearrangement links TRBV27 to TRBJ1-6; maybe TRBD1 (6 bases). CDR3 size: 14 residues. Germline V lookup: CDR1 MNHEY, CDR2 SMNVEV (reference sequence). In DNA, the CDR3 is TGTGCCAGCGGTTTACAGGGTGATAATTCACCCCTCCACTTT. Amino acid sequence: CASGLQGDNSPLHF.

The chain couples TRBV7-2 to TRBJ2-1; TRBD2 agrees at 11 bases. V lost 5 bases and J lost 8; bases outside the gene matches: 8. Germline CDR1 and CDR2: SGHTA and FQGNSA. CDR3 length: 15 amino acids. CDR3 residues: CASSPASGGWHEQFF. CDR3 nucleotide sequence: TGTGCCAGCAGCCCTGCTAGCGGGGGGTGGCATGAGCAGTTCTTC.

The chain is built from TRBV30 and TRBJ1-1; D is perhaps TRBD1 (6 bases). The CDR3 has 13 residues. The germline CDR1 and CDR2 sequences are GTSNPN and SVGIG (reference sequence). Trimming cost V 3 bases and J 5 bases, with 13 bases left between them. The CDR3 DNA is TGTGCCTGGAGCCCTGGACAGATGACTGAAGCTTTCTTT. This translates into CAWSPGQMTEAFF.

The chain carries TRBV10-1 and TRBJ1-1, with D maybe TRBD1 (6 bases). The CDR3 is 13 amino acids. CDR1 and CDR2 from the germline V gene are WNHNN and SYGVQD (reference sequence). V lost 5 bases, J lost 6 bases, and 13 bases lay in between. The CDR3 DNA follows: TGCGCCAGCAGTCGAGGGGGGGCCGCTGAAGCTTTCTTT. It specifies CASSRGGAAEAFF.

The chain carries TRBV5-1 and TRBJ1-2; 9 positions match TRBD1. The CDR3 loop spans 14 amino acids. V lost 0 bases to trimming and J lost 8 bases; unmatched junction nucleotides: 5. Germline V gives CDR1 SGHRS, CDR2 YFSETQ. The CDR3 sequence is CASSLGGQGGGYTF. In DNA, the CDR3 is TGCGCCAGCAGCTTGGGGGGACAGGGCGGAGGCTACACCTTC.

For the CDR3, the DNA is TGTGCCAGCAAAGGGAGCTCTGAAGCTTTCTTT. This gives the protein CASKGSSEAFF. The gene calls are TRBV12-3 or TRBV12-4 and TRBJ1-1; D unclear. The V end was cut by 7 bases, the J end by 6 bases, with 9 bases between. The CDR3 covers 11 residues.

This clone was found once. The J gene is TRBJ2-1, the V gene TRBV9, with 10 bases that match TRBD2. The CDR3 is made up of 15 amino acids. Per the germline V gene, CDR1 is SGDLS and CDR2 is YYNGEE. J lost 7 bases, V lost 4 bases, and 8 bases had no gene match. The DNA of the CDR3 is TGTGCCAGCAGCAATAGCGGGGGGAACGGTAATGAGCAGTTCTTC. It translates to CASSNSGGNGNEQFF.

V gene TRBV29-1 combines with J gene TRBJ2-2; 13 bases fit TRBD2. V gave up 7 bases and J gave up 0 bases; unmatched junction bases: 2. The germline V gene has CDR1 SQVTM and CDR2 ANQGSEA. The CDR3 is 15 residues long. CDR3 nucleotides: TGCAGCGCGACTAGCGGGGGGTCGAACACCGGGGAGCTGTTTTTT. It encodes CSATSGGSNTGELFF.

The chain is built from TRBV30 and TRBJ1-1; 7 bases agree with TRBD1. The V segment lost 1 base and the J segment 2 bases; nucleotides outside the gene matches: 7. The germline V gene has CDR1 GTSNPN and CDR2 SVGIG (reference sequence). The CDR3 contains 15 residues. CDR3 coding DNA: TGTGCCTGGAGTGGGCACAGGGGAAGTAACACTGAAGCTTTCTTT. This translates into CAWSGHRGSNTEAFF. Looking up the rest from reference TRBV30 and TRBJ1-1 gives the full variable domain: SQTIHQWPATLVQPVGSPLSLECTVEGTSNPNLYWYRQAAGRGLQLLFYSVGIGQISSEVPQNLSASRPQDRQFILSSKKLLLSDSGFYLCAWSGHRGSNTEAFFGQGTRLTVV.

This chain links TRBV19 with TRBJ1-2; D uncertain. Deletions cut 3 bases from V and 4 bases from J, with 15 bases between. Germline lookup yields CDR1 LNHDA and CDR2 SQIVND (reference sequence). The CDR3 length is 15 residues. The CDR3 here is CASSIKREGGYGYTF. CDR3 bases: TGTGCCAGTAGTATTAAGAGGGAAGGTGGCTATGGCTACACCTTC.

This clone was recorded a few times. The chain joins TRBV24-1 to TRBJ2-3, with 12 bases lining up with TRBD2. This CDR3 region has 18 residues. Germline values: CDR1 KGHDR, CDR2 SFDVKD. Trimming cost V 5 bases and J 5 bases; bases outside gene matches: 13. Here the CDR3 DNA reads TGTGCCACCAGTGGACTCGGGGCTAGCGGGGGGGCCGGAGATACGCAGTATTTT. This encodes CATSGLGASGGAGDTQYF.

The genes are TRBV29-1 and TRBJ2-5, with TRBD2 matching 10 bases. The CDR3 extends over 15 amino acids. The V gene end was trimmed by 3 bases and the J gene end by 2 bases; junction bases not matched to a gene: 6. The V gene's germline CDR1 is SQVTM and CDR2 ANQGSEA. The chain's CDR3 is CSVEGVAGGQETQYF. CDR3 sequence (DNA): TGCAGCGTTGAGGGGGTAGCGGGGGGACAAGAGACCCAGTACTTC.

V usage is TRBV15 and J usage is TRBJ1-5; perhaps TRBD1 as D (6 bases). Germline assignment: CDR1 LNHNV and CDR2 YYDKDF (reference sequence). With 1 base removed from V and 3 bases from J, the gap between germline ends came to 7 bases. The CDR3 has 14 amino acids. The CDR3 here is CATSRGTVNQPQHF. The CDR3 DNA reads as TGTGCCACCAGCAGAGGGACAGTCAATCAGCCCCAGCATTTT. Full variable domain (rest looked up from reference TRBV15 and TRBJ1-5): DAMVIQNPRYQVTQFGKPVTLSCSQTLNHNVMYWYQQKSSQAPKLLFHYYDKDFNNEADTPDNFQSRRPNTSFCFLDIRSPGLGDTAMYLCATSRGTVNQPQHFGDGTRLSIL.

The chain couples TRBV3-1 (or the pseudogene TRBV3-2) to TRBJ1-5, with D perhaps matching TRBD1 (6 bases). V dropped 6 bases and J dropped 3 bases, with 18 bases sitting between them. The CDR3 is 16 amino acids. The germline gives CDR1 LGHDT, CDR2 YNNKEL (reference sequence). The CDR3 loop is CASSPTTGGLNQPQHF. In DNA form, the CDR3 reads TGTGCCAGCAGTCCGACGACGGGGGGCCTCAATCAGCCCCAGCATTTT.

This chain connects TRBV20-1 to TRBJ1-4, with 10 bases identical to TRBD1. CDR3 size: 16 residues. CDR1 and CDR2 from the germline V gene are DFQATT and SNEGSKA (reference sequence). Losses at the gene ends were 3 bases for V and 5 bases for J; bases not matched to a gene: 9. CDR3 DNA: TGCAGTGCTAGTCTCGGGACAGGGGAAGGGAATGAAAAACTGTTTTTT. It translates to CSASLGTGEGNEKLFF.

The chain employs TRBV24-1 and TRBJ2-5; 7 nucleotides agree with TRBD2. The CDR3 totals 13 residues. V shed 9 bases and J 3 bases; nucleotides not matched to a gene: 6. The germline V gene has CDR1 KGHDR and CDR2 SFDVKD. The CDR3 sequence: CATSTSGEETQYF. CDR3 coding DNA: TGTGCCACCTCTACCAGCGGGGAAGAGACCCAGTACTTC.

Concerning this clone: At one end the junction does not follow the germline gene, possibly because of a read error. The V call is TRBV7-2, the J call TRBJ1-2; D gene unclear. Looked up from germline, CDR1 is SGHTA and CDR2 is FQGNSA. The CDR3 runs to 9 residues. The CDR3 loop reads CASSFPFYF. In DNA, the CDR3 is TGTGCCAGCAGCTTTCCATTCTACTTC.

The V call is TRBV9, the J call TRBJ2-1, with 8 bases identical to TRBD2. V shed 0 bases, J shed 7 bases, and the junction held 3 bases outside the gene matches. CDR1 SGDLS and CDR2 YYNGEE come from the germline V gene. This CDR3 has 14 residues. The CDR3, as DNA: TGTGCCAGCAGCGTAGGCGGGGGGATGAATGAGCAGTTCTTC. Translation: CASSVGGGMNEQFF.

The chain links TRBV27 to TRBJ2-7, with D possibly matching TRBD1 (5 bases). The CDR3 is made up of 16 amino acids. Germline V lookup: CDR1 MNHEY, CDR2 SMNVEV (reference sequence). Trimming took off 3 bases at V and 0 bases at J, with 15 bases between the two ends. The CDR3 sequence: CASSFCDRLTSYEQYF. The CDR3 nucleotides read TGTGCCAGCAGTTTCTGCGACAGACTCACCTCCTACGAGCAGTACTTC.

Here the CDR3 reads CASSPGQVLTKKGYTF. The CDR3 DNA follows: TGTGCCAGTAGTCCGGGACAGGTACTAACTAAGAAGGGCTACACCTTC. The chain employs TRBV19 and TRBJ1-2; 8 bases agree with TRBD1. The ends lost 5 bases at V and 8 bases at J; junction bases unmatched: 16. Germline V gene sequence: CDR1 LNHDA, CDR2 SQIVND (reference sequence). This CDR3 region has 16 residues. Full variable domain (rest looked up from reference TRBV19 and TRBJ1-2): DGGITQSPKYLFRKEGQNVTLSCEQNLNHDAMYWYRQDPGQGLRLIYYSQIVNDFQKGDIAEGYSVSREKKESFPLTVTSAQKNPTAFYLCASSPGQVLTKKGYTFGSGTRLTVV.

The rearrangement links TRBV29-1 to TRBJ1-1, with D possibly being TRBD1 (6 bases). Trimming stripped 6 bases from V and 7 bases from J, with 18 bases between. CDR3 length: 13 amino acids. The germline gives CDR1 SQVTM, CDR2 ANQGSEA. The CDR3 protein is CSVVDSTPYEAFF. CDR3 coding DNA: TGCAGCGTAGTGGACAGCACACCTTATGAAGCTTTCTTT.

This clone was observed once. The genes are TRBV18 and TRBJ1-3, with TRBD1 identical over 7 bases. Germline assignment: CDR1 KGHSH and CDR2 LQKENI. V gave up 3 bases and J gave up 4 bases; unmatched junction bases: 6. The CDR3 spans 15 residues. This CDR3 reads CASSPLTGTGNTIYF. The DNA for the CDR3 is TGTGCCAGCTCACCCTTGACAGGGACAGGAAACACCATATATTTT.

The chain couples TRBV5-6 to TRBJ1-3; TRBD1 agrees at 8 bases. CDR3 length: 16 amino acids. Germline V gene lookup returns CDR1 SGHDT and CDR2 YYEEEE. J lost 0 bases, V lost 3 bases, and 5 bases had no gene match. The CDR3 DNA sequence: TGTGCCAGCAGCTACTGGACAGGGAACTCTGGAAACACCATATATTTT. Protein sequence: CASSYWTGNSGNTIYF. The complete variable domain, with remaining parts taken from reference TRBV5-6 and TRBJ1-3, reads DAGVTQSPTHLIKTRGQQVTLRCSPKSGHDTVSWYQQALGQGPQFIFQYYEEEERQRGNFPDRFSGHQFPNYSSELNVNALLLGDSALYLCASSYWTGNSGNTIYFGEGSWLTVV.

The chain couples TRBV10-3 to TRBJ1-1; 10 bases are a match to TRBD1. The CDR3 has 13 amino acids. CDR1 is ENHRY and CDR2 is SYGVKD in the germline V gene. Germline trimming cut 7 bases from V and 7 bases from J; bases unmatched to any gene: 6. The CDR3 reads CAIKPGQGSEAFF. As DNA, the CDR3 is TGTGCCATCAAGCCGGGACAGGGGAGTGAAGCTTTCTTT.